The source of this TCR beta chain is a study of T cell responses to AZD1222 COVID-19 vaccine. The trim removed 5 bases at V and 3 bases at J, leaving 7 bases unmatched. Germline values: CDR1 KGHSH, CDR2 LQKENI. This CDR3 has 15 residues. Measured with immunoSEQ multiplex PCR; TCRdb has only the in-frame clones, and not every one. The sample contains approximately 200,000 clones, 93% of which appear only once. The receptor was derived from an adult who received the AZD1222 COVID-19 vaccine. The sequences come from peripheral blood, collected 28 days after the second AZD1222 dose. V is TRBV18 and J is TRBJ1-2; 9 nucleotides line up with TRBD1. The CDR3: CASSASGQGDYGYTF. As DNA, the CDR3 is TGTGCCAGCTCAGCCTCGGGACAGGGAGACTATGGCTACACCTTC.